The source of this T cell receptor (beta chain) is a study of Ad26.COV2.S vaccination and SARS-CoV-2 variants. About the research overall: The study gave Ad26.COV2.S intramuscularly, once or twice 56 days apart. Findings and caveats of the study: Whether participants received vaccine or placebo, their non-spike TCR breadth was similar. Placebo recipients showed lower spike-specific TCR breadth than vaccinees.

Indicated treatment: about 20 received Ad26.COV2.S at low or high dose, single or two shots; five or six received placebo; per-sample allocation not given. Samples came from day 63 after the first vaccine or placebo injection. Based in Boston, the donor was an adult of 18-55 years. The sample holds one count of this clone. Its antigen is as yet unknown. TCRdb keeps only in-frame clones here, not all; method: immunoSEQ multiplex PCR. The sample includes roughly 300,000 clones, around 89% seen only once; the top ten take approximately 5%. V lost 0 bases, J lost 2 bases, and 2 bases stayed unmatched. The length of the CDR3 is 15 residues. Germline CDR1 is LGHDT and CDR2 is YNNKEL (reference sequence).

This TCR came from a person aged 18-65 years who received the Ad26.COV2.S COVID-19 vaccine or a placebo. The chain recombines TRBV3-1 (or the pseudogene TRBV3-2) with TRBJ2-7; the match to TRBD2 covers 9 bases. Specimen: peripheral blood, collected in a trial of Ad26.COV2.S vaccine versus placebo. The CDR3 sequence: CASSQDPSGAYEQYF. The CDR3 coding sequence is TGTGCCAGCAGCCAAGACCCTAGCGGGGCCTACGAGCAGTACTTC.